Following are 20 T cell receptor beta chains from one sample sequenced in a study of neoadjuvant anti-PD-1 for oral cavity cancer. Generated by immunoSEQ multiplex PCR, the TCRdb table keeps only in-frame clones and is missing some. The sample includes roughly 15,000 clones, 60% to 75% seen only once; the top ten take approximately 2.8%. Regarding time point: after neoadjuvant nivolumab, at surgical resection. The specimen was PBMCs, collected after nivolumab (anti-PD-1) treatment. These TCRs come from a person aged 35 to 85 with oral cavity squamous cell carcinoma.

The chain's CDR3 is CASGGGPGQGIETQYF. In DNA form, the CDR3 reads TGTGCCAGCGGAGGGGGTCCGGGACAGGGGATTGAGACCCAGTACTTC. The chain employs TRBV9 and TRBJ2-5, with TRBD1 identical over 10 bases. CDR3 length equals 16 residues. Germline CDR1 reads SGDLS; CDR2 reads YYNGEE. J was trimmed by 5 bases and V by 7 bases; bases with no gene match: 14.

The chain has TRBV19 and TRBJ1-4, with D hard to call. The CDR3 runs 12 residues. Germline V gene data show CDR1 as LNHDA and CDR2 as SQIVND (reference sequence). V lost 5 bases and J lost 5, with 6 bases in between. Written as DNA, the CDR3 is TGTGCCAGTAGTCGGAAGAATGAAAAACTGTTTTTT. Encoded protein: CASSRKNEKLFF.

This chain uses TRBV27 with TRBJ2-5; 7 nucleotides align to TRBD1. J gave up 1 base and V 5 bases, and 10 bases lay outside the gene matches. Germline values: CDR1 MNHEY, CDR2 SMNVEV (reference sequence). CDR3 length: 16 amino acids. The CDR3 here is CASSLQGYGGQETQYF. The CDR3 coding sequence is TGTGCCAGCAGTCTACAGGGGTACGGAGGCCAAGAGACCCAGTACTTC.

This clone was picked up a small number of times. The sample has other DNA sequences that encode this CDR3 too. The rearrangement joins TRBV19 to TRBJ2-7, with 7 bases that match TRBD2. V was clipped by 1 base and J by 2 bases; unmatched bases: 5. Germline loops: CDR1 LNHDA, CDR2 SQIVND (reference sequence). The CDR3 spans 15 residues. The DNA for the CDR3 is TGTGCCAGTAGTATAGCGGCGGGAGTAACCTACGAGCAGTACTTC. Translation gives CASSIAAGVTYEQYF. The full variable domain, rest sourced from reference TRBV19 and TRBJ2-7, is DGGITQSPKYLFRKEGQNVTLSCEQNLNHDAMYWYRQDPGQGLRLIYYSQIVNDFQKGDIAEGYSVSREKKESFPLTVTSAQKNPTAFYLCASSIAAGVTYEQYFGPGTRLTVT.

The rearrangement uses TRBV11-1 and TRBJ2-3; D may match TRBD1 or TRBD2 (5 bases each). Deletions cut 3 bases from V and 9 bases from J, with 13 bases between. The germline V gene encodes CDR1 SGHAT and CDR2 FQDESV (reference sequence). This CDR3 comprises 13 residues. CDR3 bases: TGTGCCAGCAGCTTGAGGGGCGGTTCGACGCAGTATTTT. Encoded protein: CASSLRGGSTQYF.

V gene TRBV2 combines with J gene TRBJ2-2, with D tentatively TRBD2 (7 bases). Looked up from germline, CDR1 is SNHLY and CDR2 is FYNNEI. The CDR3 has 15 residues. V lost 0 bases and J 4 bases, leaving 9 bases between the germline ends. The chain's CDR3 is CASSEAGGGTGELFF. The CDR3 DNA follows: TGTGCCAGCAGTGAAGCAGGGGGGGGCACCGGGGAGCTGTTTTTT.

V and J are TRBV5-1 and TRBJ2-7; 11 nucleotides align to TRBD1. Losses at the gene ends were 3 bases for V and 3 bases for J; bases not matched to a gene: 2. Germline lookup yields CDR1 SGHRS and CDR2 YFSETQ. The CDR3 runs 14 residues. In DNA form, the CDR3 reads TGCGCCAGCAGCTGGGGACAGGGGGACTACGAGCAGTACTTC. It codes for CASSWGQGDYEQYF.

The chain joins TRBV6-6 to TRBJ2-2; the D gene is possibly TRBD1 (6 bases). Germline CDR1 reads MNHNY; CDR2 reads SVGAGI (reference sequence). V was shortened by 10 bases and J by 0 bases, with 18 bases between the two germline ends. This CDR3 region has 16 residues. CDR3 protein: CATPGGSLANTGELFF. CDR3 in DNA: TGTGCCACCCCTGGGGGCTCTCTGGCGAACACCGGGGAGCTGTTTTTT.

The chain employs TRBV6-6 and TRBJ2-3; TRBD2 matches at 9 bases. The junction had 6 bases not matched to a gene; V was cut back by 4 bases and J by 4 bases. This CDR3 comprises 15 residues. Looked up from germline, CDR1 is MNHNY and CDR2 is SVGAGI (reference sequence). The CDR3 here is CASSFIAGVADTQYF. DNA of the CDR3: TGTGCCAGCAGTTTCATAGCGGGAGTGGCAGATACGCAGTATTTT.

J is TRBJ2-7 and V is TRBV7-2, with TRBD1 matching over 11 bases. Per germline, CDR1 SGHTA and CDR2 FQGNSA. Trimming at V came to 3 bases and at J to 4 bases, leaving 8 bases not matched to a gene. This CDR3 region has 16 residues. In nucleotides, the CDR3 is TGTGCCAGCAGCTTGTGGGCCGGGACAGGGGGATACGAGCAGTACTTC. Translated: CASSLWAGTGGYEQYF.

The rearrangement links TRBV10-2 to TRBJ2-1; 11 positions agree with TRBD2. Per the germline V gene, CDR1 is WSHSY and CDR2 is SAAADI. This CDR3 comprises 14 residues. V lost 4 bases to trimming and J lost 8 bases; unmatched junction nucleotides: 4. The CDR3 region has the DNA TGCGCCAGCAGTGGAACTAGCGGGAGCTATGAGCAGTTCTTC. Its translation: CASSGTSGSYEQFF.

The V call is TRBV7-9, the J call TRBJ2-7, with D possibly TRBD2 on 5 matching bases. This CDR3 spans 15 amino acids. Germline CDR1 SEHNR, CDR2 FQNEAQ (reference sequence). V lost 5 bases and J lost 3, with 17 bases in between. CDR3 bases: TGTGCCAGCAGCCAAACCATCGGGGAGAACTACGAGCAGTACTTC. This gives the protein CASSQTIGENYEQYF.

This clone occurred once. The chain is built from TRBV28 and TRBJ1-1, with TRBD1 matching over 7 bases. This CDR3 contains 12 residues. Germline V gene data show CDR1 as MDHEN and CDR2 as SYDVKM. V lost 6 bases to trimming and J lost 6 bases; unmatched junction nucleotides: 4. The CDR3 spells CASRIGTAEAFF. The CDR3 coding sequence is TGTGCCAGCAGAATAGGGACAGCTGAAGCTTTCTTT.

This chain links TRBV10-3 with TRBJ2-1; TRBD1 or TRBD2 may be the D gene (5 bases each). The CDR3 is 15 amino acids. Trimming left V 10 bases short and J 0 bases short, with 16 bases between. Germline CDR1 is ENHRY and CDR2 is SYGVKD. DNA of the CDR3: TGTGCCACCACTGGGGCTAGCACCTCCTACAATGAGCAGTTCTTC. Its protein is CATTGASTSYNEQFF.

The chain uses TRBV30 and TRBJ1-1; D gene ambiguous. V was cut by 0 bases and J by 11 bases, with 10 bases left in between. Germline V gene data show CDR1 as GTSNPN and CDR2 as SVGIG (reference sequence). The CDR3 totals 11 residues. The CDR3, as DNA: TGTGCCTGGAGTGTACGTCCGACGGCTTTCTTT. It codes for CAWSVRPTAFF.

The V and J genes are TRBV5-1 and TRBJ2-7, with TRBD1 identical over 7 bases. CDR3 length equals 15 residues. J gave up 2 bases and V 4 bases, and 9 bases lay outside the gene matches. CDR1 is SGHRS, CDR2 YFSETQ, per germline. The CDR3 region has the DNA TGCGCCAGCAGCCCACTACAGGGGACGGCCTACGAGCAGTACTTC. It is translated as CASSPLQGTAYEQYF.

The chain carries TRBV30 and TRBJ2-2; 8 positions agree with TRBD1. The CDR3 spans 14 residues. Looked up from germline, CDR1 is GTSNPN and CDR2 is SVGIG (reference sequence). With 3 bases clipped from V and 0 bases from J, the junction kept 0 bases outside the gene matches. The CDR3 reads CAWRQGANTGELFF. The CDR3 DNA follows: TGTGCCTGGAGACAGGGGGCGAACACCGGGGAGCTGTTTTTT.

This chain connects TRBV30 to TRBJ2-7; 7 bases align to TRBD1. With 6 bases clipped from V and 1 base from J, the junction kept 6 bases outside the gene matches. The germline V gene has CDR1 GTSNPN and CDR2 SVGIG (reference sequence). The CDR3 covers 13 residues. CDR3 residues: CACELGQSYEQYF. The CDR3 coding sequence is TGTGCCTGCGAGTTGGGACAGTCCTACGAGCAGTACTTC.

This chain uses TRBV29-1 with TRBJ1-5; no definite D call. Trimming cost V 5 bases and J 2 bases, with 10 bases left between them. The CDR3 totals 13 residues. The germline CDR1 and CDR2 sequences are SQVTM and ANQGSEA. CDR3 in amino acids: CSVQNGGNQPQHF. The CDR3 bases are TGCAGCGTTCAAAACGGGGGCAATCAGCCCCAGCATTTT.

CDR3 loop: CASSIYPYNEQFF. CDR3 bases: TGTGCCAGCAGCATATACCCTTACAATGAGCAGTTCTTC. The chain carries TRBV25-1 and TRBJ2-1; D not certain. CDR3 length: 13 residues. V dropped 6 bases and J dropped 4 bases, with 10 bases sitting between them. Germline V gene data show CDR1 as MGHDK and CDR2 as SYGVNS.